The 29 T cell receptor beta chains below all came from one sample that was sequenced in a study of cytomegalovirus exposure and HLA in healthy donors. The PCR ran on 60 Vbeta and 13 Jbeta primers. The method was immunoSEQ multiplex PCR; TCRdb's version includes in-frame clones alone and lacks a portion of them. The sample includes about 180,000 clones, 77% of them seen just once. Material: PBMCs. These TCRs come from a woman aged 55-70 years in good health and CMV-seropositive.

The chain combines TRBV30 with TRBJ1-5; TRBD1 might be the D (5 bases). Germline V gene lookup returns CDR1 GTSNPN and CDR2 SVGIG (reference sequence). The V end was cut by 0 bases, the J end by 7 bases, with 10 bases between. CDR3 length: 13 residues. This chain's CDR3 is CAWSVGRVQPQHF. In DNA, the CDR3 is TGTGCCTGGAGTGTGGGCAGGGTCCAGCCCCAGCATTTT.

Here the CDR3 reads CAILGQAISGANVLTF. CDR3 nucleotide sequence: TGTGCCATCCTGGGACAGGCCATCTCTGGGGCCAACGTCCTGACTTTC. This rearrangement joins TRBV28 to TRBJ2-6, with TRBD1 matching 8 bases. The V gene end was trimmed by 10 bases and the J gene end by 0 bases; junction bases not matched to a gene: 8. Germline V gives CDR1 MDHEN, CDR2 SYDVKM. This CDR3 comprises 16 residues.

CDR3 residues: CASSTGPYEQYF. The CDR3 DNA reads as TGTGCCAGCAGTACTGGGCCTTACGAGCAGTACTTC. The chain employs TRBV6-5 and TRBJ2-7; D gene unclear. CDR3 length: 12 residues. Trimming stripped 5 bases from V and 4 bases from J, with 9 bases between. CDR1 is MNHEY and CDR2 is SVGAGI in the germline V gene.

The gene calls are TRBV4-2 and TRBJ2-3, with D maybe TRBD2 (6 bases). The CDR3 totals 12 residues. Trimming pared 8 bases from V and 2 bases from J, leaving 8 bases between. Germline CDR1 LGHNA, CDR2 YNFKEQ. For the CDR3, the DNA is TGTGCCAGCGGGGGGACCACAGATACGCAGTATTTT. Its protein is CASGGTTDTQYF.

About this clone itself: Relative to the germline gene, one junction end is altered; a read error may explain this. V is TRBV6-1 and J is TRBJ2-7; 11 nucleotides match TRBD1. The CDR3 extends over 12 amino acids. Per germline, CDR1 MNHNS and CDR2 SASEGT. For the CDR3, the DNA is TGTGCCAGCAACCGAATAGGACAGGGGGCCACCTTC. Protein product: CASNRIGQGATF.

The chain has TRBV9 and TRBJ2-6, with 12 bases that match TRBD2. Per the germline V gene, CDR1 is SGDLS and CDR2 is YYNGEE. The CDR3 sequence is 18 residues long. Trimming cost V 4 bases and J 1 base; bases outside gene matches: 6. Here the CDR3 reads CASSTSTSGGSGANVLTF. DNA of the CDR3: TGTGCCAGCAGCACCTCGACTAGCGGGGGTTCTGGGGCCAACGTCCTGACTTTC.

This clone came up a few times. In nucleotides, the CDR3 is TGTGCCAGCAAACTTAGCGGGAGGCCCTACGAGCAGTACTTC. As protein: CASKLSGRPYEQYF. The V call is TRBV6-5, the J call TRBJ2-7; 10 bases match TRBD2. Looked up from germline, CDR1 is MNHEY and CDR2 is SVGAGI. This CDR3 has 14 residues. V was pared by 7 bases and J by 2 bases, with 5 bases of the junction left unmatched.

The chain recombines TRBV4-1 with TRBJ1-4; D call uncertain. This CDR3 has 15 residues. Germline V gene data show CDR1 as MGHRA and CDR2 as YSYEKL. V lost 1 base and J 5 bases, leaving 11 bases between the germline ends. The CDR3 reads CASSQGRIPNEKLFF. The CDR3 DNA sequence: TGCGCCAGCAGCCAAGGCAGGATACCAAATGAAAAACTGTTTTTT.

This chain links TRBV19 with TRBJ1-5; 8 bases are shared with TRBD1. The CDR3 has 14 residues. J was trimmed by 4 bases and V by 8 bases; bases with no gene match: 7. Germline values: CDR1 LNHDA, CDR2 SQIVND (reference sequence). The CDR3 nucleotides read TGTGCCAGTCGGACAGGGAGAAGGAATCAGCCCCAGCATTTT. This codes for CASRTGRRNQPQHF.

This sequence joins TRBV7-6 and TRBJ2-3; TRBD2 matches 9 bases. J gave up 2 bases and V 2 bases, and 8 bases lay outside the gene matches. CDR3 length: 17 amino acids. Germline V gene sequence: CDR1 SGHVS, CDR2 FNYEAQ. CDR3 bases: TGTGCCAGCAGCTTAAGGGTAGCGGGGGACCCCACAGATACGCAGTATTTT. Residues: CASSLRVAGDPTDTQYF.

This CDR3 reads CASSVAQGKDTQYF. The CDR3 DNA follows: TGTGCCAGCAGCGTAGCACAGGGGAAAGATACGCAGTATTTT. The rearrangement links TRBV9 to TRBJ2-3; 7 bases are shared with TRBD1. CDR3 length: 14 amino acids. After removal of 0 bases from V and 5 bases from J, the junction contained 3 bases not matched to a gene. Germline loops: CDR1 SGDLS, CDR2 YYNGEE. Using reference TRBV9 and TRBJ2-3 for the parts outside the CDR3, the full variable domain is DSGVTQTPKHLITATGQRVTLRCSPRSGDLSVYWYQQSLDQGLQFLIQYYNGEERAKGNILERFSAQQFPDLHSELNLSSLELGDSALYFCASSVAQGKDTQYFGPGTRLTVL.

The genes are TRBV2 and TRBJ2-4; D gene unclear. Germline CDR1 SNHLY, CDR2 FYNNEI. The CDR3 runs to 13 residues. V was pared by 7 bases and J by 0 bases, with 7 bases between. The CDR3 region has the DNA TGTGCCAGCACCTTATTAGCCAAAAACATTCAGTACTTC. It translates to CASTLLAKNIQYF.

The chain joins TRBV10-1 to TRBJ1-5; the D gene is possibly TRBD1 (5 bases). The CDR3 totals 12 residues. Trimming shortened V by 7 bases and J by 6 bases, and 10 bases separated the two germline ends. CDR1 WNHNN and CDR2 SYGVQD come from the germline V gene (reference sequence). The CDR3 nucleotides are TGCGCCAGCAACCCCAGGGCTCAGCCCCAGCATTTT. Protein: CASNPRAQPQHF.

This sequence joins TRBV7-9 and TRBJ2-1; 10 nucleotides agree with TRBD2. The ends lost 1 base at V and 6 bases at J; junction bases unmatched: 9. The CDR3 is made up of 17 amino acids. Germline V lookup: CDR1 SEHNR, CDR2 FQNEAQ (reference sequence). CDR3 sequence reads: CASSLVTSGTSPNEQFF. The CDR3 DNA is TGTGCCAGCAGCTTAGTTACTAGCGGGACGTCTCCCAATGAGCAGTTCTTC. The complete variable domain, with remaining parts taken from reference TRBV7-9 and TRBJ2-1, reads DTGVSQNPRHKITKRGQNVTFRCDPISEHNRLYWYRQTLGQGPEFLTYFQNEAQLEKSRLLSDRFSAERPKGSFSTLEIQRTEQGDSAMYLCASSLVTSGTSPNEQFFGPGTRLTVL.

The V and J genes are TRBV30 and TRBJ2-3; the D gene is possibly TRBD2 (6 bases). V lost 1 base and J lost 1, with 6 bases in between. Germline CDR1 and CDR2: GTSNPN and SVGIG (reference sequence). The CDR3 runs 13 residues. In nucleotides, the CDR3 is TGTGCCTGGAGTGGGGGGGGCACAGATACGCAGTATTTT. Translating it yields CAWSGGGTDTQYF.

The gene calls are TRBV7-6 and TRBJ2-7; 7 bases map to TRBD1. CDR1 is SGHVS and CDR2 is FNYEAQ in the germline V gene. Unmatched junction bases numbered 4, after V lost 5 bases and J lost 0 bases. The CDR3 loop spans 14 amino acids. This chain's CDR3 is CASSVTGNSYEQYF. The CDR3 DNA follows: TGTGCCAGCAGCGTGACAGGGAACTCCTACGAGCAGTACTTC.

The V call is TRBV6-6, the J call TRBJ2-7; TRBD2 might be the D (6 bases). CDR3 size: 15 residues. Trimming removed 2 bases at V and 0 bases at J, with 11 bases between. The germline gives CDR1 MNHNY, CDR2 SVGAGI (reference sequence). The CDR3 here is CASSYDWRGSYEQYF. The CDR3 DNA follows: TGTGCCAGCAGTTACGACTGGAGGGGCTCCTACGAGCAGTACTTC.

This sequence joins TRBV4-1 and TRBJ1-4; 10 bases agree with TRBD1. The germline gives CDR1 MGHRA, CDR2 YSYEKL. The J segment lost 6 bases and the V segment lost 5 bases, leaving 9 bases of the junction unmatched. The CDR3 spans 16 residues. The CDR3 here is CASSARLGTGDEKLFF. The CDR3 region has the DNA TGCGCCAGCAGCGCCCGACTCGGGACAGGGGATGAAAAACTGTTTTTT.

V and J are TRBV11-3 and TRBJ2-1; D is unresolved. V was cut by 1 base and J by 4 bases, with 8 bases left in between. The length of the CDR3 is 14 residues. Germline-derived CDR1 and CDR2 are SGHNT and YENEEA. Written as DNA, the CDR3 is TGTGCCAGCAGCTTAGGGCAGACTTACAATGAGCAGTTCTTC. Its translation is CASSLGQTYNEQFF.

This sequence joins TRBV28 and TRBJ2-3; 7 positions match TRBD1. The germline V gene has CDR1 MDHEN and CDR2 SYDVKM. With V trimmed by 1 base and J by 13 bases, 11 bases remained unmatched. The CDR3 contains 14 residues. CDR3 loop: CASSLSQGGGQKYF. The CDR3 coding sequence is TGTGCCAGCAGTTTATCCCAAGGGGGCGGACAGAAGTATTTT.

This chain connects TRBV28 to TRBJ2-2; 8 bases align to TRBD1. Trimming at V came to 3 bases and at J to 3 bases, leaving 3 bases not matched to a gene. Per germline, CDR1 MDHEN and CDR2 SYDVKM. This CDR3 is 15 amino acids long. The CDR3 spells CASSLGDRHTGELFF. DNA for the CDR3: TGTGCCAGCAGTTTGGGGGACAGGCACACCGGGGAGCTGTTTTTT.

This CDR3 is CASSTDNGGELFF. The CDR3 coding sequence is TGCGCCAGCAGCACGGACAACGGGGGGGAGCTGTTTTTT. The chain couples TRBV5-1 to TRBJ2-2; tentatively, D is TRBD1 (5 bases). The CDR3 is made up of 13 amino acids. Trimming removed 4 bases at V and 8 bases at J, with 12 bases between. Per germline, CDR1 SGHRS and CDR2 YFSETQ.

J is TRBJ1-6 and V is TRBV29-1, with TRBD1 matching over 10 bases. The germline gives CDR1 SQVTM, CDR2 ANQGSEA. The CDR3 covers 14 residues. With 6 bases clipped from V and 2 bases from J, the junction kept 1 base outside the gene matches. CDR3 in amino acids: CSVGTGAYNSPLHF. DNA for the CDR3: TGCAGCGTGGGGACAGGGGCCTATAATTCACCCCTCCACTTT.

A word on this clone: The junction shows a germline mismatch at one end, possibly a read error. CDR3 nucleotides: TGCGCCAGCAGCTTGGGGACAAGTCTTGTAGAAAACAGTCAGTACTTC. Its protein product is CASSLGTSLVENSQYF. V is TRBV5-1 and J is TRBJ2-4; possible D gene TRBD1, 5 bases. The CDR3 loop spans 16 amino acids. The germline CDR1 and CDR2 sequences are SGHRS and YFSETQ.

This chain uses TRBV28 with TRBJ1-2; 9 bases line up with TRBD1. The CDR3 is 17 amino acids. Germline CDR1 reads MDHEN; CDR2 reads SYDVKM. Germline trimming cut 7 bases from V and 8 bases from J; bases unmatched to any gene: 20. The CDR3 region is CASTPWGGTGNREGYTF. In DNA, the CDR3 is TGTGCCAGCACCCCATGGGGGGGGACAGGGAATAGGGAAGGCTACACCTTC.

The V call is TRBV5-6, the J call TRBJ1-5; the D is unclear. Germline values: CDR1 SGHDT, CDR2 YYEEEE. With 4 bases removed from V and 2 bases from J, the gap between germline ends came to 19 bases. The CDR3 runs 17 residues. This CDR3 is CASSIGRGIRGNQPQHF. For the CDR3, the DNA is TGTGCCAGCAGCATCGGGCGGGGAATAAGGGGCAATCAGCCCCAGCATTTT.

V and J are TRBV15 and TRBJ2-5, with D tentatively TRBD2 (7 bases). Germline values: CDR1 LNHNV, CDR2 YYDKDF (reference sequence). V was cut by 3 bases and J by 4 bases, with 9 bases left in between. This CDR3 is built from 13 residues. This chain's CDR3 is CATSRGGRETQYF. The CDR3 bases are TGTGCCACCAGCAGGGGGGGGCGAGAGACCCAGTACTTC.

This chain links TRBV11-3 with TRBJ2-3, with 7 positions matching TRBD1. The CDR3 has 15 amino acids. CDR1 and CDR2 from the germline V gene are SGHNT and YENEEA. V lost 6 bases and J lost 1; bases outside the gene matches: 7. In DNA, the CDR3 is TGTGCCAGCAGAAGAGGGGGCCCCGGCACAGATACGCAGTATTTT. Its protein product is CASRRGGPGTDTQYF. The full variable domain, completed using reference TRBV11-3 and TRBJ2-3, is EAGVVQSPRYKIIEKKQPVAFWCNPISGHNTLYWYLQNLGQGPELLIRYENEEAVDDSQLPKDRFSAERLKGVDSTLKIQPAELGDSAVYLCASRRGGPGTDTQYFGPGTRLTVL.

The chain is built from TRBV5-1 and TRBJ2-1; 10 nucleotides match TRBD2. In germline, CDR1 is SGHRS, CDR2 YFSETQ. This CDR3 comprises 16 residues. The V and J ends lost 4 bases and 0 bases, in that order; junction bases with no gene match: 4. The CDR3 protein is CASSRTSGSSYNEQFF. Here the CDR3 DNA reads TGCGCCAGCAGCCGGACTAGCGGAAGCTCCTACAATGAGCAGTTCTTC.